Detailed here is one T cell receptor beta chain. TCRdb's table, derived via immunoSEQ multiplex PCR, lists solely in-frame clones and lacks some. The sample gives about 45,000 clones, about 87% of which show up once; about 4% is in the top ten. The entry originates in a study of PD-L1 blockade in urothelial cancer. The CDR3 contains 15 residues. Looked up from germline, CDR1 is WNHNN and CDR2 is SYGVQD (reference sequence). The ends were cut back, 6 bases at V and 0 bases at J, with 12 bases in the middle. This rearrangement joins TRBV10-1 to TRBJ2-1; the D gene is possibly TRBD2 (7 bases). The sample consisted of PBMCs, taken around atezolizumab (anti-PD-L1) treatment. The origin of this receptor is a man older than 75 with urothelial cancer. The CDR3 coding sequence is TGCGCCAGCAGCGGGGGGCCCCGCTCCTACAATGAGCAGTTCTTC. It encodes CASSGGPRSYNEQFF.